Sequencing of this TCR beta chain was carried out in a study of Ad26.COV2.S vaccination and SARS-CoV-2 variants (dated by TCRdb to about 2021). For the wider study: Vaccine-arm donors came from COV1001, a multicentre, randomized, double-blind, placebo-controlled phase I-IIa trial of Ad26.COV2.S in healthy adults. Investigators did not know the trial group allocation while performing experiments and assessing outcomes. Ad26.COV2.S was administered intramuscularly at 5 x 10^10 or 1 x 10^11 viral particles, either as a single shot or as two shots given 56 days apart. Trial participants were randomized into five groups of five: low-dose or high-dose Ad26.COV2.S given once or twice, or placebo on both occasions. TCRbeta repertoire sequencing was used to assess the specificity and breadth of SARS-CoV-2-reactive T cell receptors after Ad26.COV2.S vaccination. A total of around 32 samples were included in the TCR-sequenced set, comprising around 20 Ad26.COV2.S vaccine recipients, 5 placebo recipients and 8 SARS-CoV-2 convalescent individuals. Study-wide conclusions, independent of this receptor: The study lacked the statistical power to compare responses across vaccine doses or regimens. After vaccination, substantial breadth of spike-specific CD8+ and CD4+ T cell responses was reported. According to the authors, total T cell responses may have been underestimated by the TCR breadth and depth analyses. Non-spike TCR breadth was comparable between vaccine and placebo recipients, consistent with the vaccine containing only spike. Ad26.COV2.S recipients had higher spike-specific TCR breadth than placebo recipients (P = 0.0014).

With regard to this clone: It has no known antigen specificity. Within one base of it there is no much larger clone, and no base qualities were kept.

Interpreted using the paper, the treatment or condition label stands for: 15 to 20 received Ad26.COV2.S at low or high dose, single or two shots; about five received placebo; per-sample allocation not given. For vaccine and placebo recipients, repertoires were sequenced using samples collected on day 63 after the first injection. Between 29 July and 7 August 2020, Cohort 1b enrolled about 27 adults aged 18-55 years at one site in Boston, USA. Ad26.COV2.S was a replication-incompetent adenovirus type 26 vector expressing a prefusion-stabilized SARS-CoV-2 spike protein from the original Wuhan strain. TCRbeta CDR3 regions were sequenced with the immunoSEQ Assay. After extraction, genomic DNA underwent amplification by bias-controlled multiplex PCR, followed by high-throughput sequencing. Turning to the authors' computational methods: Collapsing and filtering of sequences were performed to quantify the absolute abundance of each unique TCRbeta CDR3 region. T cell fraction was estimated by normalizing TCRbeta template counts to usable DNA, which was measured by amplifying reference genes present in all nucleated cells. Repertoire TCRs were annotated as SARS-CoV-2-specific when V gene, CDR3 amino acid sequence and J gene were exactly matched to a known reactive TCR set. The reference SARS-CoV-2 TCR set was derived from MIRA and filtered for enrichment in COVID-19-positive ImmuneCODE repertoires, a step that removed public or cross-reactive TCRs. Based on the MIRA antigens, annotated TCRs were further analysed at the level of specific ORF or position within ORF. Depth was the summed frequency of annotated unique rearrangements, while breadth was defined as annotated unique rearrangements over total unique productive rearrangements. Two-sided Wilcoxon rank-sum tests were used to compare TCR breadth between groups. Held by TCRdb, this immuneACCESS table contains in-frame sequences only and omits some clones. Under half of the omission traces to an unresolved V gene where checked; the cause of the rest is unknown. From that table come the V and J calls and clone size; the DNA was used to work out D and trimming. This sample holds 300,000 to 400,000 clones; about nine tenths were observed only once. Approximately 5.9% of the sample rests with the top ten.

This receptor was taken from a person between 18 and 65 years old who received the Ad26.COV2.S COVID-19 vaccine or a placebo. Here the sequenced sample was peripheral blood, taken in a trial of Ad26.COV2.S vaccine versus placebo.

The DNA sequence is as follows: TGTGCCAGCAGCGTCAGCAACCTTCAAGAGACCCAGTACTTC. Translation gives CASSVSNLQETQYF. The V and J segments used are TRBV9 and TRBJ2-5; a confident D gene designation cannot be given. The V and J ends are trimmed by 2 bases and 2 bases, leaving 10 bases between them. CDR1 and CDR2, per the germline V gene, are SGDLS and YYNGEE. Its CDR3 holds 14 amino acids, cysteine through phenylalanine. Only the CDR3 part of the read is kept: 42 bases, read in frame from the first base.